This entry lists 10 T cell receptor beta chains sequenced from one sample in a study of cytomegalovirus exposure and HLA in healthy donors. It was with 60 Vbeta and 13 Jbeta primers that the PCR ran. Generated by immunoSEQ multiplex PCR, the TCRdb table keeps only in-frame clones and is missing some. The sample records over 200,000 clones, more than 85% being singletons. Sample: PBMCs. The source is a woman aged 18-30 years in good health and CMV-seronegative.

The chain joins TRBV11-2 to TRBJ1-3; 7 nucleotides line up with TRBD1. Germline loops: CDR1 SGHAT, CDR2 FQNNGV. The CDR3 consists of 14 residues. J lost 0 bases, V lost 6 bases, and 2 bases had no gene match. CDR3 bases: TGTGCCAGCAGATGGGACAGCTCTGGAAACACCATATATTTT. It is translated as CASRWDSSGNTIYF.

The V and J genes are TRBV10-1 and TRBJ1-1, with D hard to call. Trimming cost V 8 bases and J 11 bases, with 21 bases left between them. The CDR3 sequence is 13 residues long. Germline V gives CDR1 WNHNN, CDR2 SYGVQD (reference sequence). In DNA, the CDR3 is TGCGCCAGCTCTACCAACGGGGAGTGGAGCGCTTTCTTT. Amino acids: CASSTNGEWSAFF.

J is TRBJ2-7 and V is TRBV7-9; 7 bases align to TRBD1. In germline, CDR1 is SEHNR, CDR2 FQNEAQ (reference sequence). The CDR3 sequence is 14 residues long. The junction had 5 bases not matched to a gene; V was cut back by 1 base and J by 5 bases. CDR3 residues: CASSLGDSVHEQYF. CDR3 bases: TGTGCCAGCAGCTTAGGGGACAGCGTCCACGAGCAGTACTTC.

This sequence joins TRBV11-2 and TRBJ2-7, with a possible D match to TRBD1 (5 bases). V lost 1 base to trimming and J lost 2 bases, with 9 bases between them. The CDR3 is 14 amino acids. Germline V lookup: CDR1 SGHAT, CDR2 FQNNGV. CDR3 sequence reads: CASSLVGAAYEQYF. For the CDR3, the DNA is TGTGCCAGCAGCTTAGTTGGGGCCGCCTACGAGCAGTACTTC.

The chain carries TRBV5-1 and TRBJ1-2; D might be TRBD1 (5 bases). This CDR3 has 15 residues. V was clipped by 4 bases and J by 4 bases, with 17 bases between them. Germline V lookup: CDR1 SGHRS, CDR2 YFSETQ. For the CDR3, the DNA is TGCGCCAGCAGCGATGGGGGAGGGCCTCCCTATGGCTACACCTTC. It codes for CASSDGGGPPYGYTF.

The rearrangement links TRBV5-4 to TRBJ2-1; the match to TRBD2 covers 10 bases. The CDR3 is 17 amino acids. The V gene end was trimmed by 4 bases and the J gene end by 3 bases; junction bases not matched to a gene: 10. The germline CDR1 and CDR2 sequences are SGHNT and YYREEE (reference sequence). The CDR3 loop is CASSLLAGTSDYNEQFF. CDR3 DNA: TGTGCCAGCAGCCTATTGGCGGGGACTAGCGACTACAATGAGCAGTTCTTC. Drawing the rest from reference TRBV5-4 and TRBJ2-1, the complete variable domain is ETGVTQSPTHLIKTRGQQVTLRCSSQSGHNTVSWYQQALGQGPQFIFQYYREEENGRGNFPPRFSGLQFPNYSSELNVNALELDDSALYLCASSLLAGTSDYNEQFFGPGTRLTVL.

The chain employs TRBV11-2 and TRBJ1-1; D gene uncertain. Germline V gives CDR1 SGHAT, CDR2 FQNNGV. This CDR3 contains 14 residues. V was trimmed by 5 bases and J by 6 bases, leaving 16 bases between them. The CDR3 DNA is TGTGCCAGCAGCCGCGCGGGTTGGGCGGCTGAAGCTTTCTTT. This sequence encodes CASSRAGWAAEAFF. The whole variable domain, remainder taken from reference TRBV11-2 and TRBJ1-1, is EAGVAQSPRYKIIEKRQSVAFWCNPISGHATLYWYQQILGQGPKLLIQFQNNGVVDDSQLPKDRFSAERLKGVDSTLKIQPAKLEDSAVYLCASSRAGWAAEAFFGQGTRLTVV.

This clone was seen only a few times. The chain has TRBV18 and TRBJ2-3, with D possibly being TRBD1 (5 bases). V shed 1 base and J shed 2 bases, with 10 bases lying between them. Germline CDR1 reads KGHSH; CDR2 reads LQKENI. This CDR3 is 15 amino acids long. This CDR3 reads CASSPQGVNTDTQYF. As DNA, the CDR3 is TGTGCCAGCTCACCACAAGGGGTGAACACAGATACGCAGTATTTT.

This chain connects TRBV9 to TRBJ1-3; the match to TRBD1 covers 9 bases. After removal of 0 bases from V and 1 base from J, the junction contained 2 bases not matched to a gene. Per the germline V gene, CDR1 is SGDLS and CDR2 is YYNGEE. The CDR3 consists of 16 residues. In nucleotides, the CDR3 is TGTGCCAGCAGCGTAGCCGGGACAGGGTCTGGAAACACCATATATTTT. It encodes CASSVAGTGSGNTIYF.

The V and J genes are TRBV19 and TRBJ2-1, with 10 bases that match TRBD2. Per germline, CDR1 LNHDA and CDR2 SQIVND (reference sequence). The J segment lost 0 bases and the V segment lost 7 bases, leaving 6 bases of the junction unmatched. The CDR3 has 16 residues. The CDR3 reads CASTILAGSSYNEQFF. CDR3 nucleotide sequence: TGTGCCAGTACCATACTAGCGGGGAGCTCCTACAATGAGCAGTTCTTC.